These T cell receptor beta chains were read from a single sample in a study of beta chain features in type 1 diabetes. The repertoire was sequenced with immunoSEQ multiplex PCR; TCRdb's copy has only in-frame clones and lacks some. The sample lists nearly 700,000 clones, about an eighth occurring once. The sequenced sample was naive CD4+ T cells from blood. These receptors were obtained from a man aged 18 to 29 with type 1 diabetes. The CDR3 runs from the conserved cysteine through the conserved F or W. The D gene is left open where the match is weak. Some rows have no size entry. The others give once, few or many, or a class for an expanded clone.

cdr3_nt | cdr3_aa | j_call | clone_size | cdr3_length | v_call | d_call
TGCAGCGCTCTAGCGGGGGGATTGGCCGGGGAGCTGTTTTTT | CSALAGGLAGELFF | TRBJ2-2 | . | 14 | TRBV29-1 | TRBD2
TGTGCCAGTAGTATCGGGCAGGTTGGTACAGATACGCAGTATTTT | CASSIGQVGTDTQYF | TRBJ2-3 | few | 15 | TRBV19 | .
TGTGCCAGCAGCTTATTCCCCCGTGGGGGAGAGACCCAGTACTTC | CASSLFPRGGETQYF | TRBJ2-5 | few | 15 | TRBV11-1 | .
TGTGCCATCAGTCTAGCGGGAGGGACCTACAATGAGCAGTTCTTC | CAISLAGGTYNEQFF | TRBJ2-1 | once | 15 | TRBV10-3 | TRBD2
TGCAGTGTGGGGCAAGAGACCCAGTACTTC | CSVGQETQYF | TRBJ2-5 | few | 10 | TRBV20-1 | .
TGTGCCAGCAGCTTAGGGCGCGAGCAGTACTTC | CASSLGREQYF | TRBJ2-7 | . | 11 | TRBV7-9 | .
TGCGCCAGCAGCATGTCGGGACAGCCTAATCAGCCCCAGCATTTT | CASSMSGQPNQPQHF | TRBJ1-5 | . | 15 | TRBV5-1 | TRBD1
TGTGCCAGCAGCTCTGAATTCTCTGAAGCTTTCTTT | CASSSEFSEAFF | TRBJ1-1 | few | 12 | TRBV7-9 | .
TGTGCCAGCTCACTAACCAACACCGGGGAGCTGTTTTTT | CASSLTNTGELFF | TRBJ2-2 | . | 13 | TRBV18 | .
TGTGCCAGCAGCTCCCCCGGGTTCGGCAATCAGCCCCAGCATTTT | CASSSPGFGNQPQHF | TRBJ1-5 | . | 15 | TRBV7-3 | .
TGTGCCAGCTCCCTCAGGGAGGGGGCGCTCGGCACAGATACGCAGTATTTT | CASSLREGALGTDTQYF | TRBJ2-3 | few | 17 | TRBV18 | .
TGTGCCAGCTCACGACAGGCCGGGAACTACGAGCAGTACTTC | CASSRQAGNYEQYF | TRBJ2-7 | . | 14 | TRBV18 | .
TGCGCCAGCAGCCAAGGATTAGCGGGGGGAAACAATGAGCAGTTCTTC | CASSQGLAGGNNEQFF | TRBJ2-1 | few | 16 | TRBV4-1 | TRBD2
TGTGCCAGCAGTGGGACTAGCGGGGGGATAAACGAGCAGTACTTC | CASSGTSGGINEQYF | TRBJ2-7 | . | 15 | TRBV2 | TRBD2
TGTGCCATCAGTGAGTCAGGACCGTACCAAGAGACCCAGTACTTC | CAISESGPYQETQYF | TRBJ2-5 | few | 15 | TRBV10-3 | .
TGTGCCAGCAGCTCCGGGCGACAGGGAGGCTACACCTTC | CASSSGRQGGYTF | TRBJ1-2 | . | 13 | TRBV7-9 | TRBD1
TGTGCCTGGTCGACGGACAGCTATGGCTACACCTTC | CAWSTDSYGYTF | TRBJ1-2 | few | 12 | TRBV30 | .
TGTGCCAGCAGCTGGTCCCGGGGCGCCGGGGAGCTGTTTTTT | CASSWSRGAGELFF | TRBJ2-2 | few | 14 | TRBV7-2 | .
TGTGCCAGCAGCCCGGGGACGAGCGCCGATTTT | CASSPGTSADF | TRBJ1-4 | few | 11 | TRBV5-8 | .
TGCGCCAGCAGCCCGGGACTAGCTCAGGACAATGAGCAGTTCTTC | CASSPGLAQDNEQFF | TRBJ2-1 | . | 15 | TRBV5-1 | TRBD2
TGTGCCAGCAGTGCCTCACCGGGACCCCGAGGCACCGGGGAGCTGTTTTTT | CASSASPGPRGTGELFF | TRBJ2-2 | few | 17 | TRBV25-1 | .
TGTGCCAGCAGCCCCCACGACCTGGGGCGCGGTGAAAAACTGTTTTTT | CASSPHDLGRGEKLFF | TRBJ1-4 | . | 16 | TRBV9 | .
TGCAGCGTTGGGGGTGGAGCAGATACGCAGTATTTT | CSVGGGADTQYF | TRBJ2-3 | . | 12 | TRBV29-1 | .
TGTGCCATCGACAGGGACGGCTATGGCTACACCTTC | CAIDRDGYGYTF | TRBJ1-2 | few | 12 | TRBV10-3 | TRBD1
TGCGCCAGCAGCCCACTAGGAAAATCTAGCAATCAGCCCCAGCATTTT | CASSPLGKSSNQPQHF | TRBJ1-5 | few | 16 | TRBV4-1 | .
TGTGCCAGCAGTATCCTAAGGTACAATCACGAGCAGTACTTC | CASSILRYNHEQYF | TRBJ2-7 | . | 14 | TRBV27 | .
TGCGCCAGCAGCTTGGGGGCAGCCGATAATAACTATGGCTACACCTTC | CASSLGAADNNYGYTF | TRBJ1-2 | few | 16 | TRBV5-1 | .
TGTGCCAGCAGTTTATTGGGCGACCTAGCTTTCTTT | CASSLLGDLAFF | TRBJ1-1 | few | 12 | TRBV28 | .
TGTGCCAGCAGCGCCCGGACGACCGGGGAGCTGTTTTTT | CASSARTTGELFF | TRBJ2-2 | few | 13 | TRBV9 | .
TGTGCCAGTTACAGGGGTGGCGGGGCCAACGTCCTGACTTTC | CASYRGGGANVLTF | TRBJ2-6 | . | 14 | TRBV19 | TRBD1
TGTGCCAGCAGCTTCGATACCGTCTTACAGGGAAATGGCTACACCTTC | CASSFDTVLQGNGYTF | TRBJ1-2 | . | 16 | TRBV7-9 | .
TGTGCCATCAGTGAGTTGTGGGATTCCACCGGGGAGCTGTTTTTT | CAISELWDSTGELFF | TRBJ2-2 | . | 15 | TRBV10-3 | .
TGTGCCAGCAGCTTGGATCAGGTCACAGATACGCAGTATTTT | CASSLDQVTDTQYF | TRBJ2-3 | few | 14 | TRBV5-4 | .
TGTGCCAGCAGTTACCGGGACACTGAAGCTTTCTTT | CASSYRDTEAFF | TRBJ1-1 | . | 12 | TRBV6-5 | .
TGTGCCAGCAGCTCAGAGGCCTCCTATAATTCACCCCTCCACTTT | CASSSEASYNSPLHF | TRBJ1-6 | few | 15 | TRBV7-3 | .
TGTGCCTGGGCGGGGGTCAATGAGCAGTTCTTC | CAWAGVNEQFF | TRBJ2-1 | few | 11 | TRBV30 | TRBD2
TGTGCCAGCAGTTTATCGGGACAGGGGAACTACGAGCAGTACTTC | CASSLSGQGNYEQYF | TRBJ2-7 | . | 15 | TRBV28 | TRBD1
TGTGCCTGGAGTCTTAGCAGAACCCCGGGACAGGGGGCACAGACCCAGTACTTC | CAWSLSRTPGQGAQTQYF | TRBJ2-5 | . | 18 | TRBV30 | TRBD1
TGTGCCAGCAGCCCGGGTGTCACCATATATTTT | CASSPGVTIYF | TRBJ1-3 | few | 11 | TRBV14 | .
TGCAGCGTTGTGGGGGCGCGCACTGAAGCTTTCTTT | CSVVGARTEAFF | TRBJ1-1 | . | 12 | TRBV29-1 | .
TGTGCCTGGAGCCCAGAACAGACCACTGAAGCTTTCTTT | CAWSPEQTTEAFF | TRBJ1-1 | . | 13 | TRBV30 | .